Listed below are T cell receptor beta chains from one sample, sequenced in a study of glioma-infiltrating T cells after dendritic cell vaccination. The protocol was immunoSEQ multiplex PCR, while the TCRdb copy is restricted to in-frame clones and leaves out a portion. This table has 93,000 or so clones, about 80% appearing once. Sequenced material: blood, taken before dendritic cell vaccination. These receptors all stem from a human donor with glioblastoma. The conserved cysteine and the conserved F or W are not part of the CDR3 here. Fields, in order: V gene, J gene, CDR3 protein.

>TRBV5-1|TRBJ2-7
ASSYPAGGPSFYEQY
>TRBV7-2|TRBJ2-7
ASSSNPTSPYEQY
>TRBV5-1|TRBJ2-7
ASSLGLLSYEQY
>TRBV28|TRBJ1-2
ASTPEGRGGGYT
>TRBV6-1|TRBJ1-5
ASRGQPNQPQH
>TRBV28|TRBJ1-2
ASSFGGGYT
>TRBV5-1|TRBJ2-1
ASSLATRLRHNEQF
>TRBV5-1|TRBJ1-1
ASSPQGAGTEAF
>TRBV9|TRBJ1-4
ASSVSGQRNEKLF
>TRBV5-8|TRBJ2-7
ASSLGQGVDEQY